The sequence of this T cell receptor (beta chain) was determined in a study of vaccination effects on CD4 cells after COVID-19 (dated by TCRdb to between 2021 and 2022). With respect to the entire study: Two doses of either the BNT162b2 or the mRNA-1273 mRNA SARS-CoV-2 vaccine were administered to participants. In both COVID-19 convalescent patients and infection-naive vaccine recipients, the study compared SARS-CoV-2 spike-specific CD4+ TCR repertoires from before mRNA vaccination with those from after it. Cultures from other donors in the study were sequenced with the Oncomine TCR Beta short-read assay on an Illumina iSeq 100. The full study included some 10 COVID-19 convalescent patients and a few SARS-CoV-2-naive healthy vaccine recipients. Beyond this particular receptor, the publication reports: Only a small number of convalescent patients were included, and no early post-infection timepoints were available, which limited the study. In healthy vaccine recipients, vaccine-induced clones were almost all SARS-CoV-2 mono-reactive, with only 1 of 255 cross-reactive with common cold coronaviruses. Marked clonal contraction was observed in both infection-induced and vaccine-induced clones at late post-vaccination timepoints, consistent with waning T cell responses.

To identify antigen-specific CD4+ T cell clonotypes by their expansion, the ViraFEST assay first stimulated PBMC with viral peptide pools and then applied TCR sequencing. After less than eleven days of culture, CD4+ T cells were isolated with the EasySep CD4+ T cell isolation kit. Negative nucleocapsid antibody results before and after vaccination confirmed that the healthy vaccine recipients had no prior SARS-CoV-2 infection. A few million PBMC per well were cultured with approximately 10 ug/ml peptides in IMDM containing around 4.6% human AB serum, approximately 10 IU/ml IL-2 and gentamicin. On days 3 and 7, half of the culture medium was replaced with fresh IL-2-containing medium. Unless noted otherwise, every peptide stimulation condition was grown in triplicate wells. PBMC were separated from whole blood using Ficoll-Paque Plus gradient centrifugation and were then either cryopreserved at -140C or used fresh. Overlapping peptide pools spanned the spike proteins of SARS-CoV-2 and the common cold coronaviruses HCoV-NL63, HCoV-OC43 and HCoV-229E. Genomic DNA was extracted from cultured CD4+ T cells with the QIAamp micro DNA kit.

CDR1 and CDR2 were assigned from the germline V gene as SGHDN and FVKESK. The CDR3 goes from the cysteine to the valine over 16 residues. Only the CDR3 DNA stays, 48 bases, in frame from base 1. A distance of 22 bases separates the germline ends of V and J, which lose 4 bases and 6 bases respectively. Library preparation was by the immunoSEQ multiplex PCR assay. TCR beta CDR3 sequencing was performed on DNA from the cultured, isolated CD4+ T cells. The authors' pipeline ran thus. The analysis removed non-productive TCR sequences, trimmed reads to the CDR3 region, and retained only CDR3s that were 7 or more amino acids long. The MANAFEST web app was used to pick out antigen-specific clonotypes by comparing their expansion in peptide wells with that in reference cultures. Positive clones required FDR<0.05 expansion versus reference and all other wells, odds ratio above 5, and frequency above 0.1% in two replicate wells. Clonotypes significantly expanded in SARS-CoV-2 spike wells and in at least one common cold coronavirus spike condition were defined as cross-reactive. Levenshtein distance calculated with the stringdist R package was used to assess CDR3 similarity, and unrooted trees were constructed with ape in R 3.6.1. TCRdb stores this immuneACCESS table with in-frame sequences only. Part of the clones is absent; in the studies checked, under half of the shortfall reflects unresolved V genes, and no reason is known for the rest. V, J and clone size are taken as reported in that table, and D and trimming were inferred from the DNA itself. Here the sample has 70,000 or so clones; about 79% occur a single time. The ten largest clones represent 10% of the sample.

For this clone: There is no known antigen for this receptor. No much larger clone exists at a distance of one base, and base qualities are not known.

The rearranged segments are TRBV14 and TRBJ2-7; a weak D assignment points to TRBD1 (7 bases agree). The specimen comprised CD4+ T cells from PBMCs cultured with SARS-CoV-2 spike peptides, sampled before COVID-19 vaccination. The cell subset or site label here, explained by the study, means: SARS-CoV-2 spike overlapping peptide pool stimulation. The receptor was derived from a human donor who received a COVID-19 vaccine. The DNA sequence is TGTGCCAGCAGCCCGACGGACGTCAGGGGGGTGTTCGAGCAGTACGTC. Its translation is CASSPTDVRGVFEQYV.